One TCR beta chain is described in this entry. Its antigen specificity is not known. It has no much larger one-base neighbor in the sample; base qualities were not kept. These data come from a study of T cell repertoires in ileal Crohn's disease (dated by TCRdb to between 2017 and 2020). Notes on the research overall: The median duration of disease was approximately 7.9 years, and at the time of surgery about 35% of patients were active smokers. All patients had surgery for a complication: stricturing disease in 61% and penetrating disease in around 39%. Roughly half of the patients were given postoperative therapy, with roughly 20 on anti-TNF agents and 10 to 12 on thiopurines. M6 samples were neoterminal ileum biopsies taken at postoperative colonoscopy. The TCR repertoire was analysed in under 70 patients with Crohn's disease drawn from a prospective multicentre cohort. Running in parallel with the study was a multicentre cohort set up to find predictors of early endoscopic recurrence following ileocolonic resection. A Rutgeerts score above i0 was used to define endoscopic postoperative recurrence. A total of some 170 mucosal samples from roughly 60 patients were sequenced, collected from several sites on the surgical specimen as well as at postoperative endoscopy.

The germline V gene (reference sequence) sets CDR1 to SGHNT and CDR2 to YYREEE. The CDR3 contains 13 residues, cysteine and phenylalanine counted. Only CDR3 DNA is held: 39 bases, read in frame from base 1. The germline V end is reduced by 3 bases and the J end by 7 bases; junction bases left unmatched: 3. Roughly 500 nanograms of biopsy DNA per sample were submitted for commercial TCRB immunosequencing. A two-step, amplification bias-controlled multiplex PCR was used by Adaptive Biotechnology to amplify CDR3 regions from genomic DNA. Primers for every V and J gene segment were used in the first PCR, and barcodes and Illumina adapters were added in the second PCR. CDR3 libraries were sequenced on an Illumina instrument. In the source study's methods: The analysis drew on both the pipelines supplied by the vendor and custom analysis of the raw data in R/Bioconductor running R version 3.3.0. Clonality, which ranges from 0 to 1, was calculated as the inverse of the normalised Shannon entropy across all productive clones. High-frequency clones were defined as the share of the repertoire occupied by the top 100 clones, with only clones passing a 95% confidence test being retained. The Simpson index measured repertoire diversity, and the Morisita-Horn index measured overlap between samples. The immuneACCESS repertoire file appears here via TCRdb, limited to in-frame rearrangements. These files lack a portion of the clones; in checked studies, under half of the deficit traces to unresolved V genes, and the cause of the others is not known. For V, J and clone size, that table is used; D and trimming come from the DNA. The sample table contains about 12,000 clones; only one count was recorded for approximately 78% of them. Approximately 11% of the sample belongs to the ten largest clones.

What the authors observed across the whole study: Endoscopic recurrence was linked to a higher percentage of high-frequency clones at surgery, and recurrence occurred in every patient whose clonality exceeded 26.8% (18/57). The timing of postoperative endoscopy varied within the first year after surgery, and the median delay was about seven months. A significantly higher proportion of clonal expansions was observed in active smokers at surgery than in non-smokers (25.9% vs 17.9%, p=0.02). Compared with CD4 T cells, sorted CD8 T cells contained more high-frequency clones, which suggests that the mucosal expansions were mostly CD8. Only a subgroup of patients, of unstated size, had their mucosal CD4 and CD8 T cells sorted and sequenced.

Reading the label with the study, this specimen's time point is: neoterminal ileum biopsy at postoperative endoscopy, about 6 months after surgery. To be eligible, patients had to be adults with ileal or ileocolonic Crohn's disease and an indication for ileocolonic resection. Whole ileal mucosal biopsies were kept frozen at -80 degrees C prior to DNA extraction. A TRizol-based method was used to extract genomic DNA from the frozen whole biopsies, and the DNA was quantified with a NanoDrop 2000 spectrophotometer. This receptor was obtained from an adult with Crohn's disease. The chain links TRBV5-4 with TRBJ1-1, and TRBD1 aligns with 10 junction nucleotides. Source material: ileal tissue. The CDR3: CASSWDRGNEAFF. The sequence in DNA is TGTGCCAGCAGCTGGGACAGGGGAAATGAAGCTTTCTTT.